The 31 T cell receptor beta chains presented below share a single source sample, sequenced in a study of blood T cells in healthy people across ages. The authors ran a second PCR of roughly 7 to 11 cycles using a sample-barcoded 5' primer and a J-beta primer mix. One entry per CDR3 protein, called by TCRdb with MiXCR from the 5' RACE reads. Here the sample spans hundreds of thousands of distinct CDR3 sequences, more than 55% being singletons. What was sequenced was blood. The receptors here all came from a man in his forties in good health.

This clonotype was observed a few times. V gene TRBV29-1 combines with J gene TRBJ1-2; D possibly corresponds to TRBD1 (6 bases). The CDR3 sequence is 14 residues long. Trimming removed 4 bases from V and 11 bases from J, with 23 bases in between. CDR1 is SQVTM and CDR2 is ANQGSEA in the germline V gene. In DNA, the CDR3 is TGCAGCGTTGGACAGGACTTGGTGGAGGGGGTATACACCTTC. Its protein is CSVGQDLVEGVYTF.

In its sample, this clonotype was seen a few times. The gene calls are TRBV27 and TRBJ2-7; D remains ambiguous. CDR3 size: 14 residues. Trimming shortened V by 3 bases and J by 0 bases, and 9 bases separated the two germline ends. Germline CDR1 is MNHEY and CDR2 is SMNVEV (reference sequence). CDR3 in amino acids: CASSFRPSSYEQYF. For the CDR3, the DNA is TGTGCCAGCAGTTTTCGACCGAGCTCCTACGAGCAGTACTTC.

The chain is built from TRBV2 and TRBJ2-3; D is perhaps TRBD2 (6 bases). Trimming removed 8 bases from V and 6 bases from J, with 15 bases in between. The CDR3 runs to 13 residues. In germline, CDR1 is SNHLY, CDR2 FYNNEI. CDR3 coding DNA: TGTGCCAGCTTCTTGGGGGGAATGGATACGCAGTATTTT. It encodes CASFLGGMDTQYF.

This clonotype is a singleton in its sample. This chain joins TRBV5-1 and TRBJ2-7; 7 bases map to TRBD1. Trimming cost V 2 bases and J 3 bases; bases outside gene matches: 8. Per germline, CDR1 SGHRS and CDR2 YFSETQ. The length of the CDR3 is 15 residues. The CDR3 spells CASSFPQGSCYEQYF. Written as DNA, the CDR3 is TGCGCCAGCAGCTTCCCACAGGGGTCCTGCTACGAGCAGTACTTC. Looking up the rest from reference TRBV5-1 and TRBJ2-7 gives the full variable domain: KAGVTQTPRYLIKTRGQQVTLSCSPISGHRSVSWYQQTPGQGLQFLFEYFSETQRNKGNFPGRFSGRQFSNSRSEMNVSTLELGDSALYLCASSFPQGSCYEQYFGPGTRLTVT.

The rearrangement uses TRBV5-1 and TRBJ2-3; 9 nucleotides match TRBD1. Germline V gives CDR1 SGHRS, CDR2 YFSETQ. Losses at the gene ends were 0 bases for V and 0 bases for J; bases not matched to a gene: 5. This CDR3 is 17 amino acids long. The CDR3 loop reads CASSLEGQGTSTDTQYF. The CDR3 DNA is TGCGCCAGCAGCTTGGAGGGACAGGGCACTAGCACAGATACGCAGTATTTT.

In regard to this clonotype: At one of its ends the junction is not consistent with the germline gene, which may arise from a read error. The chain recombines TRBV18 with TRBJ2-7; 9 bases are shared with TRBD1. Germline V CDR1 and CDR2: KGHSH, LQKENI. The CDR3 length is 15 residues. CDR3 residues: CASSPGTGLAYEQYF. In nucleotides, the CDR3 is TGCGCCAGCTCACCGGGGACAGGGCTTGCCTACGAGCAGTACTTC.

The sample holds a few counts of this clonotype. The V call is TRBV24-1, the J call TRBJ2-1, with D uncertain. This CDR3 has 14 amino acids. Germline lookup yields CDR1 KGHDR and CDR2 SFDVKD. Trimming shortened V by 7 bases and J by 9 bases, and 18 bases separated the two germline ends. The CDR3, as DNA: TGTGCCACCAGGCCCAGAGGCGCGGCGGCTGAGCAGTTCTTC. The encoded protein is CATRPRGAAAEQFF.

The chain joins TRBV2 to TRBJ2-2; D unclear. The CDR3 extends over 16 amino acids. Germline-derived CDR1 and CDR2 are SNHLY and FYNNEI. V lost 2 bases, J lost 0 bases, and 10 bases lay in between. The CDR3: CASSESLPSNTGELFF. In nucleotides, the CDR3 is TGTGCCAGCAGTGAATCTCTACCTTCGAACACCGGGGAGCTGTTTTTT.

This clonotype has just one count. One end of the junction varies from germline; a read error may be responsible. CDR3 sequence: CSVRATGSSYNSPLHF. The CDR3, as DNA: TGCAGTGTTAGAGCGACAGGTAGCTCCTATAATTCACCCCTCCACTTT. The V call is TRBV20-1, the J call TRBJ1-6; D possibly corresponds to TRBD1 (6 bases). The CDR3 has 16 residues. Germline lookup yields CDR1 DFQATT and CDR2 SNEGSKA (reference sequence).

This clonotype appeared a few times. The rearrangement joins TRBV12-3 or TRBV12-4 to TRBJ1-5; D is uncertain. The CDR3 consists of 12 residues. V was cut by 7 bases and J by 0 bases, with 4 bases left in between. The CDR3 DNA is TGTGCCAGCACCGGTAGCAATCAGCCCCAGCATTTT. Translated, it gives CASTGSNQPQHF.

This clonotype has more than one count but fewer than ten. The chain has TRBV9 and TRBJ2-1; 7 bases are a match to TRBD2. Germline V CDR1 and CDR2: SGDLS, YYNGEE. V lost 4 bases and J lost 6; bases outside the gene matches: 13. The CDR3 sequence is 16 residues long. The CDR3 DNA is TGTGCCAGCAGCCCCCTGACTAGCCGGCTTGTCAATGAGCAGTTCTTC. Translation gives CASSPLTSRLVNEQFF.

This chain links TRBV27 with TRBJ1-2; D is possibly TRBD1 (5 bases). Trimming removed 0 bases at V and 7 bases at J, with 12 bases between. The CDR3 sequence is 14 residues long. Germline CDR1 MNHEY, CDR2 SMNVEV (reference sequence). Written as DNA, the CDR3 is TGTGCCAGCAGTTTATCAGGAGGGGCTAGTGGCTACACCTTC. It codes for CASSLSGGASGYTF.

As to this clonotype: At one end the junction does not follow the germline gene, possibly because of a read error. This sequence joins TRBV5-1 and TRBJ1-1; D not certain. The CDR3 has 13 residues. Germline assignment: CDR1 SGHRS and CDR2 YFSETQ. CDR3 sequence reads: CASSGGMNTEAFF. As DNA, the CDR3 is TGCGCCAGCAGTGGAGGCATGAACACTGAGGCTTTCTTT.

This clonotype was seen a handful of times. J is TRBJ2-5 and V is TRBV3-1, with no clear D. The CDR3 extends over 13 amino acids. Per the germline V gene, CDR1 is LGHDT and CDR2 is YNNKEL (reference sequence). Trimming stripped 5 bases from V and 5 bases from J, with 12 bases between. The CDR3 loop is CASSSRATETQYF. The CDR3, as DNA: TGTGCCAGCAGCTCTCGGGCGACGGAGACCCAGTACTTC.

The J gene is TRBJ2-5, the V gene TRBV28; unclear D gene. Gene TRBJ2-7 matches the end of the DNA better, so the J call may be wrong. Germline V gene lookup returns CDR1 MDHEN and CDR2 SYDVKM. This CDR3 is built from 12 residues. CDR3 in amino acids: CASSLSNYEQYF. CDR3 DNA: TGTGCCAGCAGTTTAAGTAACTACGAGCAGTACTTC.

This chain uses TRBV7-9 with TRBJ2-3; D unresolved. From germline, CDR1 is SEHNR and CDR2 FQNEAQ (reference sequence). CDR3 length equals 8 residues. CDR3 sequence reads: CAVDTQYF. The CDR3 nucleotides read TGTGCAGTTGATACGCAGTATTTT.

DNA of the CDR3: TGTGCCAGCAGTTCCGACAGGGGGCTGCTTTATGGCTACACCTTC. Translation gives CASSSDRGLLYGYTF. The chain couples TRBV28 to TRBJ1-2; 10 bases line up with TRBD1. The CDR3 totals 15 residues. V gave up 4 bases and J gave up 5 bases; unmatched junction bases: 7. Germline V gene lookup returns CDR1 MDHEN and CDR2 SYDVKM.

This clonotype showed up just once. The V gene is TRBV6-1, the J gene TRBJ1-2; D unresolved. Looked up from germline, CDR1 is MNHNS and CDR2 is SASEGT. The CDR3 runs to 17 residues. Trimming removed 5 bases from V and 3 bases from J, with 22 bases in between. The CDR3 loop reads CASSHFLTPTNYYGYTF. In DNA, the CDR3 is TGTGCCAGCAGTCATTTCCTGACACCAACCAACTACTATGGCTACACCTTC.

The chain recombines TRBV25-1 with TRBJ2-2; unclear D gene. V was cut by 2 bases and J by 3 bases, with 10 bases left in between. The CDR3 loop spans 15 amino acids. In germline, CDR1 is MGHDK, CDR2 SYGVNS. The CDR3 loop reads CASSEQRKDTGELFF. DNA for the CDR3: TGTGCCAGCAGTGAACAGAGGAAGGACACCGGGGAGCTGTTTTTT.

The sample holds a few counts of this clonotype. This chain connects TRBV29-1 to TRBJ2-1; TRBD2 matches at 10 bases. Unmatched junction bases numbered 5, after V lost 6 bases and J lost 6 bases. This CDR3 is built from 13 residues. Germline V gives CDR1 SQVTM, CDR2 ANQGSEA. CDR3 amino acids: CSVTSGALNEQFF. The CDR3 region has the DNA TGCAGCGTCACTAGCGGGGCCCTCAATGAGCAGTTCTTC.

Only a few counts were recorded for this clonotype. The chain uses TRBV5-1 and TRBJ2-3; possibly TRBD2 for D (5 bases). CDR1 SGHRS and CDR2 YFSETQ come from the germline V gene. Trimming removed 6 bases from V and 1 base from J, with 12 bases in between. This CDR3 spans 14 amino acids. In nucleotides, the CDR3 is TGCGCCAGCAATCTAGCTCTTGGCACAGATACGCAGTATTTT. It yields the protein CASNLALGTDTQYF.

The chain links TRBV4-2 to TRBJ1-5; perhaps TRBD1 as D (5 bases). The CDR3 covers 17 residues. Germline CDR1 and CDR2: LGHNA and YNFKEQ. The V end was cut by 2 bases, the J end by 0 bases, with 14 bases between. CDR3 nucleotides: TGTGCCAGCAGCCAACAACAGGAGACATATAGCAATCAGCCCCAGCATTTT. Its translation: CASSQQQETYSNQPQHF.

The chain has TRBV20-1 and TRBJ1-5; 12 bases align to TRBD1. V gave up 1 base and J gave up 7 bases; unmatched junction bases: 14. The CDR3 spans 18 residues. Germline V gene data show CDR1 as DFQATT and CDR2 as SNEGSKA (reference sequence). Written as DNA, the CDR3 is TGCAGTGCTAGAGCGACCGGGACAGGGGGCGCGATTAGCCAGCCCCAGCATTTT. It translates to CSARATGTGGAISQPQHF.

The chain uses TRBV20-1 and TRBJ1-6, with TRBD1 identical over 7 bases. Trimming cost V 0 bases and J 8 bases; bases outside gene matches: 7. Germline V gives CDR1 DFQATT, CDR2 SNEGSKA (reference sequence). This CDR3 is 15 amino acids long. As DNA, the CDR3 is TGCAGTGCTAGAGATTCCAGAGGGGGCGATTCACCCCTCCACTTT. The encoded protein is CSARDSRGGDSPLHF.

The rearrangement joins TRBV20-1 to TRBJ2-3, with 9 nucleotides matching TRBD1. Germline lookup yields CDR1 DFQATT and CDR2 SNEGSKA (reference sequence). The CDR3 is made up of 15 amino acids. Losses at the gene ends were 5 bases for V and 4 bases for J; bases not matched to a gene: 10. The CDR3 loop reads CSAPIGTGIADTQYF. CDR3 DNA: TGCAGTGCTCCGATCGGGACAGGGATAGCAGATACGCAGTATTTT.

CDR3 in DNA: TGTGCCAGCAGCCCAGAGGGACCGGGCTACACCTTC. Protein sequence: CASSPEGPGYTF. The rearrangement uses TRBV7-7 and TRBJ1-2, with a tentative D call TRBD1 (5 bases). The germline V gene has CDR1 SSHAT and CDR2 FNYEAQ (reference sequence). The V gene lost 5 bases and the J gene lost 8 bases, with 12 bases spanning the gap. The CDR3 runs 12 residues. Using reference TRBV7-7 and TRBJ1-2 for the parts outside the CDR3, the full variable domain is GAGVSQSPRYKVTKRGQDVTLRCDPISSHATLYWYQQALGQGPEFLTYFNYEAQPDKSGLPSDRFSAERPEGSISTLTIQRTEQRDSAMYRCASSPEGPGYTFGSGTRLTVV.

This clonotype has more than one count but fewer than ten. The rearrangement uses TRBV5-1 and TRBJ1-2; D ambiguous. Germline CDR1 reads SGHRS; CDR2 reads YFSETQ. V was clipped by 0 bases and J by 4 bases, with 13 bases between them. There are 15 residues in the CDR3. The CDR3 DNA follows: TGCGCCAGCAGCTTGGGGACCGCTACCTCCTATGGCTACACCTTC. Its translation is CASSLGTATSYGYTF.

This clonotype has just a few counts. The V call is TRBV5-6, the J call TRBJ2-1, with 7 nucleotides matching TRBD1. Germline CDR1 SGHDT, CDR2 YYEEEE. Trimming cost V 3 bases and J 6 bases; bases outside gene matches: 6. CDR3 length: 14 residues. Written as DNA, the CDR3 is TGTGCCAGCAGCTACCGGGACAGTATCAATGAGCAGTTCTTC. This codes for CASSYRDSINEQFF.

The genes are TRBV7-9 and TRBJ1-2, with D tentatively TRBD1 (6 bases). V shed 4 bases and J shed 4 bases, with 13 bases lying between them. This CDR3 is built from 14 residues. Germline CDR1 SEHNR, CDR2 FQNEAQ (reference sequence). CDR3 loop: CASSSLQGPYGYTF. The CDR3 DNA sequence: TGTGCCAGCAGCTCCCTACAGGGACCCTATGGCTACACCTTC.

CDR3 amino acids: CASSLAGGNNSPLHF. As DNA, the CDR3 is TGTGCCAGCAGTTTAGCGGGAGGGAATAATTCACCCCTCCACTTT. This chain joins TRBV12-3 or TRBV12-4 and TRBJ1-6; D gene ambiguous. This CDR3 has 15 residues. Trimming shortened V by 0 bases and J by 5 bases, and 8 bases separated the two germline ends.

The chain couples TRBV9 to TRBJ2-5; 11 bases fit TRBD2. CDR1 is SGDLS, CDR2 YYNGEE, per germline. The length of the CDR3 is 15 residues. V shed 0 bases and J 5 bases; nucleotides not matched to a gene: 3. The CDR3 loop is CASSVDSGGAETQYF. Written as DNA, the CDR3 is TGTGCCAGCAGCGTAGATAGCGGGGGGGCGGAGACCCAGTACTTC.